A selection of T cell receptor beta chains follows, all from one sample in a study of blood T cell repertoires in COVID-19. Measured with immunoSEQ multiplex PCR; TCRdb has only the in-frame clones, and not every one. The table lists some 100,000 clones, around 78% of them singletons. Input material: peripheral blood. The receptors stem from a woman aged 60 to 75 with acute or convalescent COVID-19. Both conserved end residues are part of each CDR3. The D gene is left open where the match is weak. Size is omitted from some rows. Given values are once, few, many or a class for expanded clones.

J gene | clone size | D gene | V gene | CDR3 protein | CDR3 DNA
TRBJ2-1 | . | TRBD2 | TRBV28 | CASSAASGGYNEQFF | TGTGCCAGCAGTGCAGCTAGCGGGGGCTACAATGAGCAGTTCTTC
TRBJ2-7 | . | TRBD1 | TRBV15 | CATSRDQGAYEQYF | TGTGCCACCAGCAGAGATCAGGGGGCATACGAGCAGTACTTC
TRBJ1-2 | . | TRBD1 | TRBV3-1/TRBV3-2 | CASSRLGGQGYGYTF | TGTGCCAGCAGCCGCCTGGGGGGACAGGGGTATGGCTACACCTTC
TRBJ2-1 | . | TRBD2 | TRBV24-1 | CATGTSGNNEQFF | TGTGCCACCGGGACTAGCGGCAACAATGAGCAGTTCTTC
TRBJ2-5 | . | . | TRBV9 | CASSQRATQETQYF | TGTGCCAGCAGCCAGCGGGCTACACAAGAGACCCAGTACTTC
TRBJ1-2 | . | . | TRBV3-1/TRBV3-2 | CASSNSQVNGYTF | TGTGCCAGCAGCAATAGTCAGGTTAACGGCTACACCTTC
TRBJ2-7 | once | . | TRBV10-3 | CAISEGGSQYF | TGTGCCATCAGTGAAGGCGGCTCGCAGTACTTC
TRBJ2-7 | . | TRBD2 | TRBV7-2 | CASSPLSGSSSYEQYF | TGTGCCAGCAGCCCCCTAAGCGGGAGTAGCTCCTACGAGCAGTACTTC
TRBJ1-2 | . | . | TRBV6-5 | CASSAMGWGHYGYTF | TGTGCCAGCAGCGCAATGGGCTGGGGCCACTATGGCTACACCTTC
TRBJ2-7 | . | TRBD1 | TRBV5-4 | CASSSDRDPYEQYF | TGTGCCAGCAGCTCGGACAGGGATCCCTACGAGCAGTACTTC
TRBJ1-1 | . | . | TRBV11-2 | CASGRQENTEAFF | TGTGCCAGCGGTCGACAGGAGAACACTGAAGCTTTCTTT
TRBJ2-2 | . | TRBD1 | TRBV7-2 | CASSLGLGTGRTGELFF | TGTGCCAGCAGCTTAGGGCTTGGGACAGGCCGGACCGGGGAGCTGTTTTTT
TRBJ2-7 | . | . | TRBV18 | CASSPSQGGTYEQYF | TGTGCCAGCTCACCATCGCAAGGGGGTACCTACGAGCAGTACTTC
TRBJ1-1 | . | . | TRBV30 | CAWSPQNTEAFF | TGTGCCTGGAGTCCACAGAACACTGAAGCTTTCTTT
TRBJ1-1 | once | . | TRBV5-1 | CASSLEGAEAFF | TGCGCCAGCAGCTTGGAGGGGGCTGAAGCTTTCTTT
TRBJ2-7 | few | . | TRBV11-3 | CASSSLDGGGEQYF | TGTGCCAGCAGCTCGTTGGACGGAGGAGGCGAGCAGTACTTC
TRBJ1-1 | . | . | TRBV29-1 | CSVAGGAVNTEAFF | TGCAGCGTTGCGGGGGGGGCGGTAAACACTGAAGCTTTCTTT
TRBJ1-1 | . | . | TRBV27 | CASTPPGGVIAEAFF | TGTGCCAGCACCCCCCCGGGGGGGGTTATCGCTGAAGCTTTCTTT
TRBJ1-6 | . | . | TRBV24-1 | CATRDLPGARGGSYNSPLHF | TGTGCCACCAGAGATTTACCGGGCGCCCGAGGAGGCTCCTATAATTCACCCCTCCACTTT
TRBJ1-2 | once | TRBD1 | TRBV28 | CASSFLRTGNYGYTF | TGTGCCAGCAGTTTCCTACGGACAGGCAACTATGGCTACACCTTC
TRBJ2-7 | . | TRBD2 | TRBV10-3 | CAISESGTSYEQYF | TGTGCCATCAGTGAGTCCGGGACTAGCTACGAGCAGTACTTC
TRBJ1-5 | few | . | TRBV27 | CASSPRLDSSNQPQHF | TGTGCCAGCAGTCCGCGACTAGACAGCAGCAATCAGCCCCAGCATTTT
TRBJ1-2 | . | TRBD1 | TRBV7-2 | CASSQRQGVGYYGYTF | TGTGCCAGCAGCCAGAGACAGGGGGTCGGCTACTATGGCTACACCTTC
TRBJ2-1 | . | TRBD2 | TRBV7-9 | CASSLPTSEDNEQFF | TGTGCCAGCAGCTTACCTACTAGCGAAGACAATGAGCAGTTCTTC
TRBJ1-5 | . | . | TRBV6-6 | CASTIYSNQPQHF | TGTGCCAGCACAATCTATAGCAATCAGCCCCAGCATTTT
TRBJ1-5 | few | TRBD1 | TRBV28 | CASSLGQGLNQPQHF | TGTGCCAGCAGCCTAGGACAGGGCCTGAATCAGCCCCAGCATTTT
TRBJ1-1 | . | TRBD1 | TRBV2 | CASKDRGIGVSTEAFF | TGTGCCAGCAAGGACAGGGGGATTGGTGTGAGCACTGAAGCTTTCTTT
TRBJ1-6 | . | TRBD1 | TRBV25-1 | CASTQTLGTGHSPLHF | TGTGCCAGCACCCAAACTCTCGGGACAGGGCATTCACCCCTCCACTTT
TRBJ1-5 | . | . | TRBV18 | CASSPGPTRPQHF | TGTGCCAGCTCACCGGGCCCCACTCGGCCCCAGCATTTT
TRBJ1-5 | . | . | TRBV5-1 | CASSLFGYSNQPQHF | TGCGCCAGCAGCTTGTTCGGGTATAGCAATCAGCCCCAGCATTTT
TRBJ2-1 | once | . | TRBV28 | CASSPRPTSGEQFF | TGTGCCAGCAGTCCGCGACCCACTAGTGGTGAGCAGTTCTTC
TRBJ2-3 | . | TRBD1 | TRBV2 | CASRTGDGDTQYF | TGTGCCAGCCGGACAGGGGACGGAGATACGCAGTATTTT
TRBJ2-7 | . | TRBD1 | TRBV6-5 | CASSSRTGDEQYF | TGTGCCAGCAGTTCGCGGACAGGGGACGAGCAGTACTTC
TRBJ1-3 | . | . | TRBV5-1 | CASSLGGSSGNTIYF | TGCGCCAGCAGCTTGGGTGGGAGCTCTGGAAACACCATATATTTT
TRBJ2-1 | . | TRBD2 | TRBV5-6 | CASSSGTKYNEQFF | TGTGCCAGCAGCTCGGGGACTAAATACAATGAGCAGTTCTTC
TRBJ2-1 | few | TRBD2 | TRBV27 | CASSGGTSGPLEQFF | TGTGCCAGCAGTGGCGGGACTAGCGGCCCTCTTGAGCAGTTCTTC
TRBJ1-1 | . | . | TRBV2 | CASRTGQSNTEAFF | TGTGCCAGCAGGACCGGACAGTCGAACACTGAAGCTTTCTTT
TRBJ1-1 | . | . | TRBV6-6 | CASRLFRESNTEAFF | TGTGCCAGCAGATTATTCAGGGAATCCAACACTGAAGCTTTCTTT
TRBJ2-2 | . | . | TRBV25-1 | CASSEYVGELFF | TGTGCCAGCAGTGAATACGTCGGGGAGCTGTTTTTT
TRBJ2-3 | few | TRBD1 | TRBV10-3 | CAIRGQGQVDTQYF | TGTGCCATCAGAGGACAGGGGCAGGTAGATACGCAGTATTTT
TRBJ1-5 | . | . | TRBV7-2 | CASSSFNQPQHF | TGTGCCAGCAGCTCGTTCAATCAGCCCCAGCATTTT
TRBJ1-4 | . | . | TRBV7-8 | CASSHRPLNEKLFF | TGTGCCAGCAGTCACAGACCGCTAAATGAAAAACTGTTTTTT
TRBJ2-7 | . | TRBD2 | TRBV6-2/TRBV6-3 | CASSYQLAGELSYEQYF | TGTGCCAGCAGTTACCAATTAGCGGGAGAACTAAGCTACGAGCAGTACTTC
TRBJ2-3 | . | . | TRBV7-2 | CASRGVPDTQYF | TGTGCCAGCAGAGGGGTCCCAGATACGCAGTATTTT
TRBJ1-5 | . | . | TRBV5-1 | CASSAGAGEGQPQHF | TGCGCCAGCAGCGCCGGGGCAGGGGAGGGTCAGCCCCAGCATTTT
TRBJ2-1 | . | . | TRBV15 | CATSTGHGGGGEQFF | TGTGCCACCAGCACAGGACACGGCGGAGGAGGGGAGCAGTTCTTC